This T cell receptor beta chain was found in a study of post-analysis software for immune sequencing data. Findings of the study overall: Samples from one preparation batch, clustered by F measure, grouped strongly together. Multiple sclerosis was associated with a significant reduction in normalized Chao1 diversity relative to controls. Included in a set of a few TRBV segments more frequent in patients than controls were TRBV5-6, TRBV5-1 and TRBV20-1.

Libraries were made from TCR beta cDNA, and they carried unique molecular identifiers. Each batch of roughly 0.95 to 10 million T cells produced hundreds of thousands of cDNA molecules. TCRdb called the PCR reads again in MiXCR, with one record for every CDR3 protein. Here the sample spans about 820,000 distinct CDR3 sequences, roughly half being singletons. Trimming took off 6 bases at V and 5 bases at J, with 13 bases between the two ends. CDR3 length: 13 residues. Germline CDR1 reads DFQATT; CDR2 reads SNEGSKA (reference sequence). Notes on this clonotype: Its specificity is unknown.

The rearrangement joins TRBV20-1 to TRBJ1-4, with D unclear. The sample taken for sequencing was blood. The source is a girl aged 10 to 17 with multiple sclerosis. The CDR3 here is CSAPFGGNEKLFF. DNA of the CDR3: TGCAGTGCCCCGTTCGGTGGGAATGAAAAACTGTTTTTT.